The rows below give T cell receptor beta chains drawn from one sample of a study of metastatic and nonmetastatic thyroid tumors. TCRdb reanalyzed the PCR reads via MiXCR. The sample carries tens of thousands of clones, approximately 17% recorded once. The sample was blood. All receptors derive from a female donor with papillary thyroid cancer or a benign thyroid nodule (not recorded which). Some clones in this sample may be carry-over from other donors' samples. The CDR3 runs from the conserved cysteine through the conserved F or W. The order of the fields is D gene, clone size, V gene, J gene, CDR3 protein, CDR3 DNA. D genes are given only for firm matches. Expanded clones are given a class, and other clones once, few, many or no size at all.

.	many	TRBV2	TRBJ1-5	CATRLEGGQPQHF	TGTGCCACCCGATTAGAAGGGGGGCAGCCCCAGCATTTT
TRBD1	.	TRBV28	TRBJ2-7	CASTSQTGGASYYQYF	TGTGCCAGCACTTCACAAACAGGGGGCGCCTCCTACTATCAGTACTTC
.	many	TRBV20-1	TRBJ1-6	CSAPNKSPLHF	TGCAGTGCCCCAAACAAATCACCCCTCCACTTT
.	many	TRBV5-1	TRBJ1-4	CASSRQQQTENEKLFF	TGCGCCAGCAGCAGACAGCAACAGACAGAAAATGAAAAACTGTTTTTT
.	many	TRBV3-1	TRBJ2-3	CASSRMTDTQYF	TGTGCCAGCAGCCGCATGACAGATACGCAGTATTTT
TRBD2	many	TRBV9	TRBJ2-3	CASSVASGRTDTQYF	TGTGCCAGCAGCGTGGCCAGCGGGAGGACAGATACGCAGTATTTT
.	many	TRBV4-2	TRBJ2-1	CASSLQLTRTIRGNEQFF	TGTGCCAGCTCACTACAACTAACTAGGACCATACGAGGCAATGAGCAGTTCTTC
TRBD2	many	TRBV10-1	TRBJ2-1	CASGGTGTSGYNEQFF	TGCGCCAGTGGGGGGACCGGGACTAGCGGCTACAATGAGCAGTTCTTC
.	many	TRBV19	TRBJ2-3	CASSVGSTDTQYF	TGTGCCAGTAGTGTAGGGAGCACAGATACGCAGTATTTT
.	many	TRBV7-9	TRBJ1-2	CASSLSSPMGGYTF	TGTGCCAGCAGCTTAAGTTCACCGATGGGCGGCTACACCTTC
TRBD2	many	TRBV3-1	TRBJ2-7	CASSQVPGGYYEQYF	TGTGCCAGCAGCCAAGTACCGGGAGGGTATTACGAGCAGTACTTC
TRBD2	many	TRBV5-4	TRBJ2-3	CASSFGPAGITDTQYF	TGTGCCAGCAGCTTTGGGCCAGCGGGGATCACAGATACGCAGTATTTT
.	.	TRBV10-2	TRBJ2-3	CASSESKEDTQYF	TGCGCCAGCAGTGAGTCAAAGGAGGATACGCAGTATTTT
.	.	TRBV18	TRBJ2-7	CANSPDLGSQHEQYF	TGTGCCAACTCACCAGACTTGGGTTCCCAACACGAGCAGTACTTC
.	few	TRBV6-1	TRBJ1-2	CASSQLSNYGYTF	TGTGCCAGCAGTCAGCTGTCTAACTATGGCTACACCTTC
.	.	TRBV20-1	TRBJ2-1	CSATLYNEQFF	TGCAGTGCTACCCTATACAATGAGCAGTTCTTC
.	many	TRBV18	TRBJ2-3	CASSPPSAGTDTQYF	TGTGCCAGCTCACCACCATCAGCAGGCACAGATACGCAGTATTTT
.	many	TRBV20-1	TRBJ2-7	CSARGRDRTSYEQYF	TGCAGTGCTAGAGGTCGCGACAGGACTTCCTACGAGCAGTACTTC
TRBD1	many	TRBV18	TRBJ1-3	CASSKGQLSSGNTIYF	TGTGCCAGCTCAAAGGGACAGCTTAGCTCTGGAAACACCATATATTTT
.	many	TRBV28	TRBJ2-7	CASSLGGPRGQQYF	TGTGCCAGCAGTTTAGGCGGGCCTCGGGGTCAGCAGTACTTC
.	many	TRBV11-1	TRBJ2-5	CASSLVETQYF	TGTGCCAGCAGCTTAGTGGAAACCCAGTACTTC
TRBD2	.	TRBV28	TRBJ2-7	CAISFLAVAGVVEQYF	TGTGCCATCAGTTTCCTGGCTGTAGCGGGAGTGGTCGAGCAGTACTTC
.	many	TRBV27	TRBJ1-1	CASKEDLNTEAFF	TGTGCCAGCAAGGAGGATTTGAACACTGAAGCTTTCTTT
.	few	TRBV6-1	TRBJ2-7	CARSDAAGLSYEQYF	TGTGCCAGGAGTGATGCCGCGGGACTCTCCTACGAGCAGTACTTC
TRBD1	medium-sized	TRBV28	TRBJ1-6	CASRLSGGAYNSPLHF	TGTGCCAGCAGACTCTCAGGGGGCGCTTATAATTCACCCCTCCACTTT
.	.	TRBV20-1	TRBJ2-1	CSAGLENEQFF	TGCAGTGCAGGACTGGAAAATGAGCAGTTCTTC
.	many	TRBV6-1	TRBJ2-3	CASSTGEAATQYF	TGTGCCAGCAGTACCGGCGAGGCGGCCACGCAGTATTTT
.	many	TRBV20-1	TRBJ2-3	CSSPRGLTDTQYF	TGCTCCTCCCCCCGGGGTTTGACAGATACGCAGTATTTT
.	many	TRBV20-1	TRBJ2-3	CSASVPSGFTDTQYF	TGCAGTGCTAGTGTGCCGAGCGGGTTCACAGATACGCAGTATTTT
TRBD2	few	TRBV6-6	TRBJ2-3	CASIYGLAAVISTDTQYF	TGTGCCAGCATTTACGGACTAGCGGCAGTTATAAGCACAGATACGCAGTATTTT
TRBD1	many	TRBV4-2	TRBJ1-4	CASSQVIQGTEKLFF	TGTGCCAGCAGCCAAGTTATACAGGGGACCGAAAAACTGTTTTTT
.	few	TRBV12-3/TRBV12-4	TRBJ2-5	CASSHDRLSQETQYF	TGTGCCAGCAGTCATGACAGGCTATCCCAAGAGACCCAGTACTTC
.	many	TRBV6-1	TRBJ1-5	CASSPLGQFNQPQHF	TGTGCCAGCAGCCCCCTCGGACAGTTTAATCAGCCCCAGCATTTT
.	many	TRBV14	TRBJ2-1	CASSSGTGRYNEQFF	TGTGCCAGCAGCTCGGGGACTGGTCGCTACAATGAGCAGTTCTTC
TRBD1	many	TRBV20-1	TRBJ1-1	CSARGGRGRTEAFF	TGCAGTGCTAGAGGCGGCAGGGGGCGGACTGAAGCTTTCTTT
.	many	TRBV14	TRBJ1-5	CASSPPRGLETAARPQHF	TGTGCCAGCAGCCCACCTAGGGGGTTGGAGACAGCCGCCAGGCCCCAGCATTTT
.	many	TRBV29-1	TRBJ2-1	CSASGLSNNEQFF	TGCAGCGCATCCGGACTATCGAACAATGAGCAGTTCTTC
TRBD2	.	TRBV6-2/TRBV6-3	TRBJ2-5	CASSPTIGRAQETQYF	TGTGCCAGCAGTCCTACTATCGGGAGGGCTCAAGAGACCCAGTACTTC
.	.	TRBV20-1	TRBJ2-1	CSAKGVSGGNNEQFF	TGCAGTGCTAAGGGGGTCTCAGGTGGAAACAACGAGCAGTTCTTC
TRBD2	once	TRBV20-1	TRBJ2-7	CSVTDSGTSDREQYF	TGCAGTGTTACCGACTCCGGTACTAGCGATAGGGAGCAGTACTTC
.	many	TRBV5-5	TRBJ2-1	CASSLQEYNEQFF	TGTGCCAGCAGCTTGCAGGAATATAATGAGCAGTTCTTC
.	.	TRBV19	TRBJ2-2	CASSRDFMNTGELFF	TGTGCCAGTAGTAGGGACTTTATGAACACCGGGGAGCTGTTCTTT
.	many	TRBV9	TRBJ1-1	CASSPSWGTEAFF	TGTGCCAGCAGCCCCTCCTGGGGAACAGAAGCTTTCTTT
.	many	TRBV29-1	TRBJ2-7	CSVGLGGNEQYF	TGCAGCGTCGGTTTGGGAGGTAACGAGCAGTACTTC
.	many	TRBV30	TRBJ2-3	CAWSVQAIGTDTQYF	TGTGCCTGGAGTGTCCAAGCGATCGGCACAGATACGCAGTATTTT
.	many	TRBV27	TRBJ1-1	CASSPGRSTEAFF	TGTGCCAGCAGTCCAGGTAGGAGCACTGAAGCTTTCTTT
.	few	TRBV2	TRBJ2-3	CASSVRGAHTDTQYF	TGTGCCAGCAGTGTGAGAGGGGCACACACAGATACGCAGTATTTT
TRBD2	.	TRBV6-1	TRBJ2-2	CASSHTSEPLELFF	TGTGCCAGCAGTCATACTAGCGAACCCTTGGAGCTGTTTTTT
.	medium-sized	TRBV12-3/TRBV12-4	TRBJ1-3	CASSLSQAGNTIYF	TGTGCCAGCAGTTTATCACAGGCTGGAAACACCATATATTTT
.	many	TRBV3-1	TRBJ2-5	CASSLPGAGTQYF	TGTGCCAGCAGCCTACCGGGGGCCGGGACCCAGTACTTC
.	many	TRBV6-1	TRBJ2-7	CASSETQEQYF	TGTGCCAGCAGTGAAACCCAAGAGCAGTACTTC
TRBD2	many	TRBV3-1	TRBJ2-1	CASSRLAGDKQFF	TGTGCCAGCAGCCGACTAGCGGGAGATAAGCAGTTCTTC